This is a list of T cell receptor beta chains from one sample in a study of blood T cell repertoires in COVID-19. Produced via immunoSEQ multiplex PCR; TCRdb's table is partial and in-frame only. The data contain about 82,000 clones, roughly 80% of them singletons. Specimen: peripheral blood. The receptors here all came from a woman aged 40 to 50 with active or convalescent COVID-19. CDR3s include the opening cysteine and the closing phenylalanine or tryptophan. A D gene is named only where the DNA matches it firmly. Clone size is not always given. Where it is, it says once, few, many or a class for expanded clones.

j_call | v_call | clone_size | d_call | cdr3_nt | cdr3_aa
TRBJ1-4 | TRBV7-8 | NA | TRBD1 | TGTGCCAGCAGCCCTCGACAGGGAGGAAAACTGTTTTTT | CASSPRQGGKLFF
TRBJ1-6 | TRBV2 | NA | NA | TGTGCCAGCATAGGGCAGGGAAGGAATTCACCCCTCCACTTT | CASIGQGRNSPLHF
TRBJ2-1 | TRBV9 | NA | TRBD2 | TGTGCCAGCAGCGTAGCGGGAGGACCGAATGAGCAGTTCTTC | CASSVAGGPNEQFF
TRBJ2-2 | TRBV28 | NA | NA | TGTGCCAGCAGTAGGGGGGGCTTAACCGGGGAGCTGTTTTTT | CASSRGGLTGELFF
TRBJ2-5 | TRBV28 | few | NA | TGTGCCAGCAGTCGTGACAGGTTGGAGACCCAGTACTTC | CASSRDRLETQYF
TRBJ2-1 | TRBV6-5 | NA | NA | TGTGCCAGCAGCAAAAACACAAATGAGCAGTTCTTC | CASSKNTNEQFF
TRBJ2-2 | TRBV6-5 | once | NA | TGTGCCAGCAGGGACAGACCTAACACCGGGGAGCTGTTTTTT | CASRDRPNTGELFF
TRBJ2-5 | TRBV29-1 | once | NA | TGCAGCGTTGAGCCGAATACAGAGAAGCGGGAGACCCAGTACTTC | CSVEPNTEKRETQYF
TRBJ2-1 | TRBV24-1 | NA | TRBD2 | TGTGCCACCAGTGGCTTAGCGGGAGCCCTCAATGAGCAGTTCTTC | CATSGLAGALNEQFF
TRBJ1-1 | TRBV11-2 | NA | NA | TGTGCCAGCAGCTTTCACAGAGACACTGAAGCTTTCTTT | CASSFHRDTEAFF
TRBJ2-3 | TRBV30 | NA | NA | TGTGCCTGGAGTGTAGTACAGACAGATACGCAGTATTTT | CAWSVVQTDTQYF
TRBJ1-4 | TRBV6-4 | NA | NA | TGTGCCAGCAGTGACAGAGTTAATGAAAAACTGTTTTTT | CASSDRVNEKLFF
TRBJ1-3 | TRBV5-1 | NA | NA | TGCGCCAGCAGCCAAAAACCCTGGAGTGCGGTGGGTTCTGGAAACACCATATATTTT | CASSQKPWSAVGSGNTIYF
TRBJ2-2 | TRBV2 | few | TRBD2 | TGTGCCAGCAGGTGGAATAGCGGGGGTAAAAACACCGGGGAGCTGTTTTTT | CASRWNSGGKNTGELFF
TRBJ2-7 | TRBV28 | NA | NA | TGTGCCAGCAGTGAGGGCACCCTAAAAAGCGAGCAGTACTTC | CASSEGTLKSEQYF
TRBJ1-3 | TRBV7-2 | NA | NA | TGTGCCAGCAGCTTAGGAGTAGGACAGTCCGGAAACACCATATATTTT | CASSLGVGQSGNTIYF
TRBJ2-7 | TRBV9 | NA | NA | TGTGCCAGCAGCGTAGGGTCCGGGGTCGACGAGCAGTACTTC | CASSVGSGVDEQYF
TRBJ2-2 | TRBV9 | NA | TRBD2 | TGTGCCAGCTCAAAGACTAGCGGGAAAGGTGGGGAGCTGTTTTTT | CASSKTSGKGGELFF
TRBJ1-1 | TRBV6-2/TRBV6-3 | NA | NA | TGTGCCAGCAGTCCCTACCCTGGATCTGCCGGGTACGACACTGAAGCTTTCTTT | CASSPYPGSAGYDTEAFF
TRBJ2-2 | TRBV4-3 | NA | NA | TGCGCCAGCAGCCAAGATCTCTCTCGTCTAGGGGACACCGGGGAGCTGTTTTTT | CASSQDLSRLGDTGELFF
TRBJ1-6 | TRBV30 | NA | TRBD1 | TGTGCCTGGAAAGTCACCGGGACAGTTAATTCACCCCTCCACTTT | CAWKVTGTVNSPLHF
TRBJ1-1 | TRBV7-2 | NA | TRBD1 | TGTGCCAGCAGAAACAAGGGGGCCCCTGAAGCTTTCTTT | CASRNKGAPEAFF
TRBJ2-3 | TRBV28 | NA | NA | TGTGCCACCCAGATGGGTCTAGCACCGTCAGGTACGCAGTATTTT | CATQMGLAPSGTQYF
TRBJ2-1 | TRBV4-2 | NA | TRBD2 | TGTGCCAGCAGCCAAGAAGCGGGGGGGCGAAAAAATGAGCAGTTCTTC | CASSQEAGGRKNEQFF
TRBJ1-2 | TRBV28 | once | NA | TGTGCCAGCAGTTATGTGGGGGCCGTGAGTGGCTACACCTTC | CASSYVGAVSGYTF
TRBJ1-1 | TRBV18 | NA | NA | TGTGCCAGCTCACGGGGGGGGACTGAAGCTTTCTTT | CASSRGGTEAFF
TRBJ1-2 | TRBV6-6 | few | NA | TGTGCCAGCAGTTATATTTATGGCTACACCTTC | CASSYIYGYTF
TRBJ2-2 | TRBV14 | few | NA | TGTGCCAGCAGCCACCCTACAGGGAACACCGGGGAGCTGTTTTTT | CASSHPTGNTGELFF
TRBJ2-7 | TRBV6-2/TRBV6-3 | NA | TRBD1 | TGTGCCAGCAGTTTCCATCGGGACAGGCAAACCTACGAGCAGTACTTC | CASSFHRDRQTYEQYF
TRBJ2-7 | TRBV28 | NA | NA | TGTGCCAGCAGTTTATACTGGGAGGGGGGCACCTACGAGCAGTACTTC | CASSLYWEGGTYEQYF
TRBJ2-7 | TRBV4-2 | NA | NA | TGTGCCAGCAGCCAACAATTGACAGGATCCTACGAGCAGTACTTC | CASSQQLTGSYEQYF
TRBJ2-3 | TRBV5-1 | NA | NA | TGCGCCAGCAGCCCGAGGGCGGAGCGCACAGATACGCAGTATTTT | CASSPRAERTDTQYF
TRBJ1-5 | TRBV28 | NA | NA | TGTGCCAGCAGTTTATCTAGTGGCTGGCAGCCCCAGCATTTT | CASSLSSGWQPQHF
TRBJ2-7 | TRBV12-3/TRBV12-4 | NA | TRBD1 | TGTGCCAGCAGCTGGCAGGGGGCCTACGAGCAGTACTTC | CASSWQGAYEQYF
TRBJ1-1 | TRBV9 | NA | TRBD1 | TGTGCCAGCAGCCCGAGGGAAGGACAGGGGCCGCTTGAAGCTTTCTTT | CASSPREGQGPLEAFF
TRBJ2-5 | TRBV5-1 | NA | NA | TGCGCCAGCAGCGGGGCGGGGACGGGGACCCAGTACTTC | CASSGAGTGTQYF
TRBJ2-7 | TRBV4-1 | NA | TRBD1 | TGCGCCAGCAGCCAGACAGGACAGGGTGCGGAAGAGCAGTACTTC | CASSQTGQGAEEQYF
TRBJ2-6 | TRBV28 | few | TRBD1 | TGTGCCAGCAGTTTACTACAGGGGTCTGGGGCCAACGTCCTGACTTTC | CASSLLQGSGANVLTF
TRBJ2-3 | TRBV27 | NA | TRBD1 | TGTGCCAGCAGTTACCCCCCGCAGGGGGCCGCAGATACGCAGTATTTT | CASSYPPQGAADTQYF
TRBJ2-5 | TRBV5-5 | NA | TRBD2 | TGTGCCAGCAGCTTGTGGCTAGCGGGGACCGAGACCCAGTACTTC | CASSLWLAGTETQYF
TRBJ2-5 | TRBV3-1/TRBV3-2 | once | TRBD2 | TGTGCCAGCAGCCCAGCGGGACTACAAGAGACCCAGTACTTC | CASSPAGLQETQYF
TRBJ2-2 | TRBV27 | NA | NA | TGTGCCATTAGTAGGGGGTCCGGGGAGCTGTTTTTT | CAISRGSGELFF
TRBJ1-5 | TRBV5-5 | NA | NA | TGTGCCAGCAGCTTGGGACAGACTCTGAGTTCCTATAGCAATCAGCCCCAGCATTTT | CASSLGQTLSSYSNQPQHF
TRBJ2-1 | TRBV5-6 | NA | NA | TGTGCCAGCGAGAAACTCCAGGGCGGTAATGAGCAGTTCTTC | CASEKLQGGNEQFF
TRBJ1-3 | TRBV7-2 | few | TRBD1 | TGTGCCAGCAGCGCGGGACAGACAGCTGGAAACACCATATATTTT | CASSAGQTAGNTIYF
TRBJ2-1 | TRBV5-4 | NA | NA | TGTGCCAGCAGCTTGATCGCGGCCAATGAGCAGTTCTTC | CASSLIAANEQFF
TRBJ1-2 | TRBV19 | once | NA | TGTGCCAGTAGTATATTAGGGGGAAATGGCTACACCTTC | CASSILGGNGYTF
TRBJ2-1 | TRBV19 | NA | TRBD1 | TGTGCCAGTAGTATCGACAGGGTAATTCCCTCAAACAATGAGCAGTTCTTC | CASSIDRVIPSNNEQFF
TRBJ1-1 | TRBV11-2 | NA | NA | TGTGCCAGCAGCTCGGGACACAGGGCGGTTCCAGCTTTCTTT | CASSSGHRAVPAFF
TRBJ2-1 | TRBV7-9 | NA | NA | TGTGCCAGCAGCTCTGGACTCGACAATGAGCAGTTCTTC | CASSSGLDNEQFF
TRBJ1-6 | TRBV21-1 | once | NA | TGTGCCAGCAGCACGAGTTCACCCCTCCACTTT | CASSTSSPLHF
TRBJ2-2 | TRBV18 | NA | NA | TGTGCCAGCTCACCACGTGGAGCGAACACCGGGGAGCTGTTTTTT | CASSPRGANTGELFF
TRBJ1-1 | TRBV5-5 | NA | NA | TGTGCCAGCAGTTTTTACCCATCAGGCTCTGAAGCTTTCTTT | CASSFYPSGSEAFF
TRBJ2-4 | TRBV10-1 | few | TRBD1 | TGCGCCAGCAGTGAGACGGGGACAGGCAAAAACATTCAGTACTTC | CASSETGTGKNIQYF
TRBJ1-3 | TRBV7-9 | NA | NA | TGTGCCAGCAGCTTCATGGGAGGTCCCCTCTCTGGAAACACCATATATTTT | CASSFMGGPLSGNTIYF
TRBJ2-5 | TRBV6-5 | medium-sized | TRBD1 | TGTGCCACCGGACAGGGGGTAAAAGAGACCCAGTACTTC | CATGQGVKETQYF
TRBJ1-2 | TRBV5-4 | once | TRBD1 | TGTGCCAGCAGTTACGGACAGGGCAACTATGGCTACACCTTC | CASSYGQGNYGYTF
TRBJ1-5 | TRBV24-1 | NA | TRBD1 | TGTGCCACCAGCGGACAGGGAGGCATAGGCAATCAGCCCCAGCATTTT | CATSGQGGIGNQPQHF
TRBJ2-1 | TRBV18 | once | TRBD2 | TGTGCCAGCTCACCACGACTAGCGGGATTAACGGGCTCCTACAATGAGCAGTTCTTC | CASSPRLAGLTGSYNEQFF
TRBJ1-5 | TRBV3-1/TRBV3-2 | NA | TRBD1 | TGTGCCAGCTCCCGGACAGGGAGCACGGCCCAGCATTTT | CASSRTGSTAQHF